A single TCR beta chain is shown here with its context. Which antigen it targets is not known. No much larger clonotype is one base removed from it; base qualities were not supplied. There are 15 amino acids in the CDR3, from cysteine to phenylalanine inclusive. Of the read, only the CDR3 DNA is kept; its 45 bases are in frame from base 1. Per the germline V gene, SGHTA is the CDR1 and FQGNSA is the CDR2. V was cut back by 2 bases and J by 0 bases, leaving a gap of 8 bases between them. These data come from a study of T cell responses to AZD1222 COVID-19 vaccine (dated by TCRdb to about 2021). General notes on the study: Because spike-specific TCR depth and breadth did not differ between the two schedules, AZD1222 recipients who got a second dose at roughly 4 weeks were pooled with those who got a second dose at roughly 12 weeks. Enrollment into the trials was organized by age into subgroups of 18-55, 56-69 and 70-plus years, and those subgroups contained approximately 150, 30 and 60 TCR-sequenced participants, respectively. A total of 230 or so trial participants underwent TCR sequencing, of whom roughly 210 received two doses of AZD1222 and about 25 received two doses of the MenACWY control vaccine. Broader findings and caveats from the paper: Epitopes outside the regions mutated in the B.1.351 and B.1.1.7 variants were reportedly recognized by nearly half of the unique spike-specific TCRs. The 56-69-year group was small, and its depth increase did not reach significance, likely because of low power. The vaccine-associated CD4 TCRs covered the entire spike protein, and the dominant responses fell in regions 160-218 and 743-854. Participants were mostly white British and included more females than males, and it was suggested by the authors that clonal diversity may have been underestimated. Spike-specific TCR breadth and depth rose significantly after two AZD1222 doses compared with day 0 and with MenACWY recipients. Because no samples from the day 14 peak response were available, repertoires could be characterized only after the peak T cell response. Conclusions about previously exposed vaccinees are limited, since just five to seven AZD1222 recipients were seropositive for SARS-CoV-2 at baseline.

The CDR3 regions of human TCRbeta chains were analyzed by immunosequencing. Per the source publication's procedure: TCRs in the repertoires were compared against a reference library of SARS-CoV-2-specific TCRs that had been generated with the MIRA antigen-specificity platform. Breadth was defined as the fraction of unique TCRs that were SARS-CoV-2-associated. Depth was defined as the fraction of total T cells that were SARS-CoV-2-associated. Using the MIRA data, each spike-specific TCR was mapped to the spike region that the TCR reacts to and placed in a CD4 or CD8 class. Log10-transformed breadth and depth values were compared by one-way ANOVA with Sidak's multiple comparisons tests. TCRdb re-hosts the immuneACCESS table, in-frame sequences only. Its copies lack some clones; in the studies checked, an unresolved V gene accounts for under half of them, and the cause for the rest is not known. D and trimming were read from the DNA, whereas the V and J calls and clone size are those reported in that table. In all, the sample holds around 100,000 clones, and roughly 91% of those were seen once. Of the sample, about 1.5% falls within the top ten clones.

The time point label here, explained by the study, means: baseline before first vaccination. Vaccinee samples were obtained from the UK trials COV001 and COV002, which included a single-blind randomized controlled phase 2/3 trial of AZD1222 (ChAdOx1 nCoV-19) in healthy adults. Trial participant PBMC samples were collected at day 0 and day 28 after the second dose for TCRbeta chain sequencing. Here the chain combines TRBV7-2 and TRBJ1-3; the D segment cannot be called with confidence. The clonotype was recovered from an adult in good health. This material consisted of peripheral blood, taken on day 0 of AZD1222 vaccination. The DNA is TGTGCCAGCAGCTTACAGTCCCTCTCTGGAAACACCATATATTTT. It is translated as CASSLQSLSGNTIYF.